This TCR beta chain appears in the sequencing data of a study of vaccination effects on CD4 cells after COVID-19. Overall study context: Supplemented with around 11 IU/ml IL-2 and about 10 ug/ml peptides, around 2 million PBMC per well were kept in culture.

V was clipped by 5 bases and J by 5 bases, with 9 bases between them. CDR1 and CDR2 (germline): LNHDA, SQIVND (reference sequence). The CDR3 length is 13 residues. Assay used: immunoSEQ multiplex PCR; TCRdb lists only in-frame clones, some missing. The data show tens of thousands of clones, with roughly 70% seen just once and under 4% held by the top ten. On this clone itself: The antigen remains unidentified.

The culture ran for approximately 9 days before CD4+ T cells were isolated. Among the vaccine recipients, none had a prior SARS-CoV-2 infection, and nucleocapsid antibodies were negative. The sequenced sample was CD4+ T cells from PBMCs cultured without peptide, obtained before COVID-19 vaccination. V is TRBV19 and J is TRBJ1-4; D is undetermined. This TCR came from a human donor who received a COVID-19 vaccine. In nucleotides, the CDR3 is TGTGCCAGTAGTCCGAACAAGAATGAAAAACTGTTTTTT. Translating gives CASSPNKNEKLFF.